The 30 T cell receptor beta chains in this list originate from one sample, sequenced in a study of blood T cell repertoires in COVID-19. Clones were read by immunoSEQ multiplex PCR, and TCRdb kept only the in-frame ones, dropping some. This table holds more than 70,000 clones, around nine tenths found once. The sample consisted of peripheral blood. All receptors derive from a woman of 80 years or more with acute or convalescent COVID-19.

The chain combines TRBV28 with TRBJ1-1; unclear D gene. Germline V lookup: CDR1 MDHEN, CDR2 SYDVKM. The CDR3 totals 11 residues. Trimming removed 7 bases from V and 0 bases from J, with 3 bases in between. The DNA of the CDR3 is TGTGCCAGCACAGTGAACACTGAAGCTTTCTTT. It encodes CASTVNTEAFF.

This chain joins TRBV29-1 and TRBJ2-6; possible D gene TRBD2, 6 bases. Between the trimmed V and J ends, which lost 3 bases and 2 bases, there was a span of 8 bases. The CDR3 consists of 14 residues. Germline CDR1 SQVTM, CDR2 ANQGSEA. This chain's CDR3 is CSVDGTAGANVLTF. CDR3 DNA sequence: TGCAGCGTTGATGGGACTGCTGGGGCCAACGTCCTGACTTTC.

The chain combines TRBV3-1 (or the pseudogene TRBV3-2) with TRBJ1-2; 7 bases map to TRBD1. The length of the CDR3 is 13 residues. Germline CDR1 reads LGHDT; CDR2 reads YNNKEL (reference sequence). V lost 4 bases and J lost 3; bases outside the gene matches: 2. CDR3 sequence (DNA): TGTGCCAGCAGCCCCGACAGGGACTATGGCTACACCTTC. This gives the protein CASSPDRDYGYTF.

The chain couples TRBV6-5 to TRBJ1-6, with 8 positions matching TRBD1. CDR3 size: 14 residues. Germline CDR1 reads MNHEY; CDR2 reads SVGAGI. V was clipped by 5 bases and J by 9 bases; unmatched bases: 6. The CDR3 nucleotides are TGTGCCAGCAGTCCCGGACAGGGAATTTCACCCCTCCACTTT. Its translation is CASSPGQGISPLHF.

In the case of this clone: Other DNA sequences in the same sample also yield this CDR3. V usage is TRBV5-4 and J usage is TRBJ1-2; D might be TRBD1 (6 bases). Germline V gene lookup returns CDR1 SGHNT and CDR2 YYREEE (reference sequence). The CDR3 covers 12 residues. V lost 3 bases and J lost 4, with 7 bases in between. CDR3: CASSSDSYGYTF. CDR3 coding DNA: TGTGCCAGCAGCTCGGACAGCTATGGCTACACCTTC.

This chain joins TRBV7-2 and TRBJ2-7; perhaps TRBD2 as D (5 bases). The germline gives CDR1 SGHTA, CDR2 FQGNSA. V was trimmed by 0 bases and J by 6 bases, leaving 9 bases between them. CDR3 length equals 13 residues. CDR3 nucleotide sequence: TGTGCCAGCAGCTTAGCGAGAGGGATCGAGCAGTACTTC. It specifies CASSLARGIEQYF.

The chain links TRBV30 to TRBJ2-2; D is perhaps TRBD1 (5 bases). Trimming shortened V by 5 bases and J by 2 bases, and 12 bases separated the two germline ends. The CDR3 totals 14 residues. The germline V gene has CDR1 GTSNPN and CDR2 SVGIG (reference sequence). CDR3 nucleotide sequence: TGTGCCTGGGCGAGGCAGGGCAACACCGGGGAGCTGTTTTTT. It encodes CAWARQGNTGELFF. The full variable domain, rest sourced from reference TRBV30 and TRBJ2-2, is SQTIHQWPATLVQPVGSPLSLECTVEGTSNPNLYWYRQAAGRGLQLLFYSVGIGQISSEVPQNLSASRPQDRQFILSSKKLLLSDSGFYLCAWARQGNTGELFFGEGSRLTVL.

V usage is TRBV7-9 and J usage is TRBJ2-2; a possible D gene is TRBD2 (7 bases). V lost 2 bases and J 4 bases, leaving 14 bases between the germline ends. The germline gives CDR1 SEHNR, CDR2 FQNEAQ (reference sequence). This CDR3 comprises 16 residues. CDR3 amino acids: CASSLPSGGLTGELFF. The DNA for the CDR3 is TGTGCCAGCAGCTTACCCTCGGGGGGCCTCACCGGGGAGCTGTTTTTT.

The CDR3 DNA reads as TGTGCCAGAAGCTGTTTACTGGTCGCTGGGGCCCGCACTGAAGCTTTCTTT. The encoded protein is CARSCLLVAGARTEAFF. The chain couples TRBV5-3 to TRBJ1-1, with D perhaps TRBD1 (5 bases). TRBV5-3 is placed among ORFs of uncertain function. The CDR3 runs 17 residues. V was cut by 3 bases and J by 4 bases, with 22 bases left in between.

J is TRBJ2-2 and V is TRBV5-6, with TRBD1 matching 7 bases. Germline CDR1 is SGHDT and CDR2 is YYEEEE. Trimming removed 2 bases from V and 4 bases from J; junction bases left unmatched: 5. This CDR3 spans 15 amino acids. CDR3 DNA: TGTGCCAGCAGCTTCCGGACAGGCGTCACCGGGGAGCTGTTTTTT. Its protein is CASSFRTGVTGELFF.

This CDR3 is CASSIERTGGTEAFF. The CDR3 DNA sequence: TGTGCCAGTAGTATAGAGCGGACAGGGGGCACTGAAGCTTTCTTT. The chain has TRBV19 and TRBJ1-1, with TRBD1 identical over 10 bases. J lost 4 bases, V lost 0 bases, and 2 bases had no gene match. CDR1 LNHDA and CDR2 SQIVND come from the germline V gene (reference sequence). The CDR3 contains 15 residues.

This chain joins TRBV13 and TRBJ2-7; 12 nucleotides line up with TRBD2. This CDR3 contains 17 residues. Germline CDR1 and CDR2: PRHDT and FYEKMQ (reference sequence). J gave up 4 bases and V 2 bases, and 9 bases lay outside the gene matches. The CDR3 spells CASSLRDRGLAGYEQYF. CDR3 nucleotides: TGTGCCAGCAGCTTAAGAGACCGAGGACTAGCGGGGTACGAGCAGTACTTC.

The genes are TRBV9 and TRBJ2-1; the match to TRBD2 covers 10 bases. V trimming: 3 bases; J trimming: 9 bases; junction bases outside the gene matches: 12. In germline, CDR1 is SGDLS, CDR2 YYNGEE. This CDR3 comprises 16 residues. The CDR3 region is CASSADLSGGAGEQFF. Written as DNA, the CDR3 is TGTGCCAGCAGCGCCGATCTGAGCGGGGGGGCGGGTGAGCAGTTCTTC.

This chain links TRBV6-5 with TRBJ1-2; 11 bases match TRBD1. The CDR3 has 15 amino acids. The junction had 7 bases not matched to a gene; V was cut back by 6 bases and J by 4 bases. The germline V gene encodes CDR1 MNHEY and CDR2 SVGAGI. CDR3 in DNA: TGTGCCAGCAGCCCCACCGGGACAGGGGGCTATGGCTACACCTTC. Its protein is CASSPTGTGGYGYTF.

The CDR3, as DNA: TGTGCCAGCAAGGACGGGACAAACTACGAGCAGTACTTC. Translating gives CASKDGTNYEQYF. The chain carries TRBV25-1 and TRBJ2-7; possible D gene TRBD1, 6 bases. CDR1 MGHDK and CDR2 SYGVNS come from the germline V gene. V shed 7 bases and J shed 3 bases, with 13 bases lying between them. This CDR3 is built from 13 residues.

Comment on this clone: Different DNA sequences within this sample yield the same CDR3. The chain joins TRBV6-5 to TRBJ1-3; TRBD1 is a possible D gene (6 bases). V was trimmed by 9 bases and J by 0 bases, leaving 9 bases between them. Germline CDR1 MNHEY, CDR2 SVGAGI. The CDR3 covers 13 residues. CDR3 region: CASSQGSGNTIYF. DNA of the CDR3: TGTGCCAGTTCACAGGGCTCTGGAAACACCATATATTTT.

The chain joins TRBV6-6 to TRBJ2-2; D may be TRBD2 (5 bases). Germline CDR1 is MNHNY and CDR2 is SVGAGI (reference sequence). Deletions cut 7 bases from V and 0 bases from J, with 15 bases between. This CDR3 contains 16 residues. CDR3 sequence reads: CASNPRGQANTGELFF. The CDR3 nucleotides read TGTGCCAGCAACCCACGAGGGCAGGCGAACACCGGGGAGCTGTTTTTT.

This clone came up once. V and J are TRBV28 and TRBJ1-5, with D possibly TRBD1 on 5 matching bases. Germline loops: CDR1 MDHEN, CDR2 SYDVKM. The V and J ends lost 2 bases and 2 bases respectively, with 13 bases between them. CDR3 length: 16 residues. CDR3 bases: TGTGCCAGCAGTTTAACTACGGGACTAGGCAATCAGCCCCAGCATTTT. Its translation is CASSLTTGLGNQPQHF. The whole variable domain, filled in from reference TRBV28 and TRBJ1-5, reads DVKVTQSSRYLVKRTGEKVFLECVQDMDHENMFWYRQDPGLGLRLIYFSYDVKMKEKGDIPEGYSVSREKKERFSLILESASTNQTSMYLCASSLTTGLGNQPQHFGDGTRLSIL.

This rearrangement joins TRBV19 to TRBJ1-2; possible D gene TRBD1, 6 bases. With 9 bases removed from V and 3 bases from J, the gap between germline ends came to 11 bases. The CDR3 is made up of 12 amino acids. CDR1 and CDR2 from the germline V gene are LNHDA and SQIVND (reference sequence). DNA of the CDR3: TGTGCCAGCTCCGGACAGTACTATGGCTACACCTTC. Encoded protein: CASSGQYYGYTF. The complete variable domain, with remaining parts taken from reference TRBV19 and TRBJ1-2, reads DGGITQSPKYLFRKEGQNVTLSCEQNLNHDAMYWYRQDPGQGLRLIYYSQIVNDFQKGDIAEGYSVSREKKESFPLTVTSAQKNPTAFYLCASSGQYYGYTFGSGTRLTVV.

Here the CDR3 DNA reads TGTGCCAGCAGTTTGACAGGGACCGAGCAGTACTTC. It translates to CASSLTGTEQYF. The chain links TRBV2 to TRBJ2-7, with 7 bases identical to TRBD1. CDR1 and CDR2 from the germline V gene are SNHLY and FYNNEI. The CDR3 contains 12 residues. J was trimmed by 6 bases and V by 5 bases; bases with no gene match: 4.

The V gene is TRBV28, the J gene TRBJ1-2; D uncertain. Germline-derived CDR1 and CDR2 are MDHEN and SYDVKM. The CDR3 covers 15 residues. V was cut by 6 bases and J by 4 bases, with 18 bases left in between. The CDR3 DNA reads as TGTGCCAGCAGCCCAATAAGCGTAGCCCGCTATGGCTACACCTTC. Protein: CASSPISVARYGYTF.

The chain uses TRBV28 and TRBJ2-5; D perhaps matches TRBD2 (5 bases). CDR3 length: 15 amino acids. Per germline, CDR1 MDHEN and CDR2 SYDVKM. V was pared by 3 bases and J by 3 bases, with 14 bases between. Written as DNA, the CDR3 is TGTGCCAGCAGTTTCGGGGTCGGGTCAGAAGAGACCCAGTACTTC. It specifies CASSFGVGSEETQYF.

This clone has just one count. The chain links TRBV10-3 to TRBJ1-2; D unclear. This CDR3 has 16 residues. Germline CDR1 ENHRY, CDR2 SYGVKD. The V and J ends lost 4 bases and 6 bases respectively, with 21 bases between them. CDR3 coding DNA: TGTGCCATCAGTGGGTACAGCACCCGTCCGGATCATGGCTACACCTTC. Its protein product is CAISGYSTRPDHGYTF.

This clone was detected a few times. The chain recombines TRBV21-1 with TRBJ1-5. TRBV21-1 is labeled a pseudogene. The CDR3 has 12 amino acids. CDR3 sequence reads: CASKPRNQPQHF. The CDR3 DNA reads as TGTGCCAGCAAGCCTCGGAATCAGCCCCAGCATTTT.

The rearrangement links TRBV19 to TRBJ2-1; a possible D gene is TRBD2 (6 bases). V lost 3 bases, J lost 9 bases, and 9 bases lay in between. CDR3 length: 12 residues. Per the germline V gene, CDR1 is LNHDA and CDR2 is SQIVND (reference sequence). DNA of the CDR3: TGTGCCAGTAGTATTGGGGAGGCTGAGCAGTTCTTC. It codes for CASSIGEAEQFF.

The rearrangement links TRBV5-1 to TRBJ2-7; D might be TRBD2 (6 bases). The CDR3 contains 13 residues. CDR1 is SGHRS and CDR2 is YFSETQ in the germline V gene. Trimming left V 4 bases short and J 3 bases short, with 11 bases between. CDR3 in DNA: TGCGCCAGCAGCCTCGGGACTTTCTACGAGCAGTACTTC. As protein: CASSLGTFYEQYF.

CDR3 nucleotides: TGTGCCAGCAGCCAACAAGGACAGTCCAATCAGCCCCAGCATTTT. Translated, it gives CASSQQGQSNQPQHF. This chain links TRBV7-8 with TRBJ1-5, with D tentatively TRBD1 (6 bases). CDR1 is SGHVS and CDR2 is FQNEAQ in the germline V gene. The V gene lost 5 bases and the J gene lost 3 bases, with 14 bases spanning the gap. This CDR3 is 15 amino acids long.

The V gene is TRBV6-5, the J gene TRBJ1-3, with no clear D. This CDR3 comprises 14 residues. Germline CDR1 and CDR2: MNHEY and SVGAGI. V was pared by 0 bases and J by 0 bases, with 3 bases between. The CDR3 reads CASSYSISGNTIYF. The CDR3 nucleotides are TGTGCCAGCAGTTACTCTATCTCTGGAAACACCATATATTTT.

This clone has only a few counts. The chain joins TRBV6-5 to TRBJ1-1; D uncertain. The CDR3 is made up of 13 amino acids. Germline V CDR1 and CDR2: MNHEY, SVGAGI. The V end was cut by 2 bases, the J end by 1 base, with 5 bases between. The CDR3 DNA follows: TGTGCCAGCAGTTACGAGCCGAACACTGAAGCTTTCTTT. It is translated as CASSYEPNTEAFF.

The chain links TRBV19 to TRBJ1-5; 8 nucleotides match TRBD1. The CDR3 contains 16 residues. V lost 6 bases and J lost 2; bases outside the gene matches: 9. CDR1 is LNHDA and CDR2 is SQIVND in the germline V gene (reference sequence). The CDR3, as DNA: TGTGCCAGTAGGCCAGGGGGCTATAGGGGCAATCAGCCCCAGCATTTT. Translated, it gives CASRPGGYRGNQPQHF.